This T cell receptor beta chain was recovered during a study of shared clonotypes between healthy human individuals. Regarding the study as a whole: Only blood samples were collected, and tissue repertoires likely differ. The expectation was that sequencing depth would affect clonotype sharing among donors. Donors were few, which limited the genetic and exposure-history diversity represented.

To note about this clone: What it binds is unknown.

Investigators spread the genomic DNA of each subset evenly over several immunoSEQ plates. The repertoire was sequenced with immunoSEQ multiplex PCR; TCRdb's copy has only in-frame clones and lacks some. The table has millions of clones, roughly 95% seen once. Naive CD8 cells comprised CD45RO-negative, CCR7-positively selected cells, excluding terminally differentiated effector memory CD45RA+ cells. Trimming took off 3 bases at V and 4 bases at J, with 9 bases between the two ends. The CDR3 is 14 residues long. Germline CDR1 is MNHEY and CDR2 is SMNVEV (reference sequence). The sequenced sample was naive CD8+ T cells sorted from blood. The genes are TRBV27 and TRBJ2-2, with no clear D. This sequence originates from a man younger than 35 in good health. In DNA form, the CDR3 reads TGTGCCAGCAGTTTCTCCCGTGGCACCGGGGAGCTGTTTTTT. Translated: CASSFSRGTGELFF.